Shown below are 15 T cell receptor beta chains from a single sample sequenced in a study of shared clonotypes between healthy human individuals. Sequenced by immunoSEQ multiplex PCR; TCRdb stores in-frame clones only, minus some. The sample carries more than 400,000 clones, about 96% recorded once. The sample consisted of naive CD4+ T cells sorted from blood. This sample's subset: CD45RA+ positively selected. Every receptor here comes from a woman aged 25 to 39 in good health.

The chain has TRBV5-1 and TRBJ2-1, with a possible D match to TRBD2 (5 bases). V was clipped by 0 bases and J by 2 bases, with 9 bases between them. In germline, CDR1 is SGHRS, CDR2 YFSETQ. CDR3 length: 15 residues. The CDR3 DNA follows: TGCGCCAGCAGCTTGGTGGGAGAAACCTACAATGAGCAGTTCTTC. Protein: CASSLVGETYNEQFF.

The CDR3 region is CASSPAGTSGDIYEQYF. The CDR3 nucleotides are TGTGCCAGCTCACCTGCTGGGACTAGCGGGGACATTTACGAGCAGTACTTC. The chain links TRBV18 to TRBJ2-7; 13 nucleotides match TRBD2. Germline loops: CDR1 KGHSH, CDR2 LQKENI. After removal of 3 bases from V and 4 bases from J, the junction contained 9 bases not matched to a gene. The CDR3 totals 17 residues. Drawing the rest from reference TRBV18 and TRBJ2-7, the complete variable domain is NAGVMQNPRHLVRRRGQEARLRCSPMKGHSHVYWYRQLPEEGLKFMVYLQKENIIDESGMPKERFSAEFPKEGPSILRIQQVVRGDSAAYFCASSPAGTSGDIYEQYFGPGTRLTVT.

The rearrangement uses TRBV7-9 and TRBJ2-1; D is uncertain. The CDR3 sequence is 12 residues long. Germline lookup yields CDR1 SEHNR and CDR2 FQNEAQ (reference sequence). The V end was cut by 1 base, the J end by 6 bases, with 4 bases between. This chain's CDR3 is CASSLDSNEQFF. As DNA, the CDR3 is TGTGCCAGCAGCTTAGATAGCAATGAGCAGTTCTTC.

V gene TRBV5-1 combines with J gene TRBJ2-5; 10 bases fit TRBD2. The junction had 5 bases not matched to a gene; V was cut back by 6 bases and J by 3 bases. Germline CDR1 is SGHRS and CDR2 is YFSETQ. The CDR3 is 14 amino acids. The chain's CDR3 is CASTGLAGEETQYF. Written as DNA, the CDR3 is TGCGCCAGCACGGGCCTAGCGGGAGAAGAGACCCAGTACTTC.

The chain employs TRBV11-2 and TRBJ2-1; possible D gene TRBD2, 5 bases. V was pared by 3 bases and J by 4 bases, with 19 bases between. The CDR3 is made up of 17 amino acids. Germline CDR1 reads SGHAT; CDR2 reads FQNNGV. The CDR3 here is CASSFGGGRGRYNEQFF. CDR3 DNA: TGTGCCAGCAGCTTTGGTGGAGGACGCGGTCGGTACAATGAGCAGTTCTTC.

This chain links TRBV5-8 with TRBJ2-5; D remains unclear. Germline V gene data show CDR1 as SGHTS and CDR2 as YDEGEE. This CDR3 has 17 amino acids. Trimming took 5 bases from V and 5 from J, leaving 25 bases between them. CDR3 sequence reads: CASSSGLPGTLPETQYF. The DNA for the CDR3 is TGTGCCAGCAGTTCTGGGTTGCCAGGAACCCTCCCCGAGACCCAGTACTTC.

This clone was recorded once. CDR3 sequence (DNA): TGTGCCAGCAGCCCGCCCCCGAGCTCCTACGAGCAGTACTTC. Residues: CASSPPPSSYEQYF. This sequence joins TRBV7-2 and TRBJ2-7; D gene uncertain. Germline V gives CDR1 SGHTA, CDR2 FQGNSA. CDR3 length: 14 residues. The V end was cut by 5 bases, the J end by 0 bases, with 11 bases between.

This chain links TRBV28 with TRBJ1-4, with D uncertain. Per the germline V gene, CDR1 is MDHEN and CDR2 is SYDVKM. CDR3 length equals 14 residues. Trimming took 3 bases from V and 6 from J, leaving 11 bases between them. The CDR3 DNA follows: TGTGCCAGCAGTTTTTCGGGAATGGATGAAAAACTGTTTTTT. Its protein is CASSFSGMDEKLFF.

The chain couples TRBV19 to TRBJ2-7; D is ambiguous. V lost 2 bases and J lost 5, with 16 bases in between. Germline-derived CDR1 and CDR2 are LNHDA and SQIVND (reference sequence). CDR3 size: 15 residues. The CDR3 spells CASSIQSPDVDEQYF. The CDR3 DNA reads as TGTGCCAGTAGTATACAGAGTCCAGACGTTGACGAGCAGTACTTC.

The CDR3 spells CASSDQGLAGDKNIQYF. In DNA form, the CDR3 reads TGTGCCAGCAGTGATCAGGGACTAGCGGGAGACAAAAACATTCAGTACTTC. V is TRBV25-1 and J is TRBJ2-4, with 14 nucleotides matching TRBD2. The V gene's germline CDR1 is MGHDK and CDR2 SYGVNS. This CDR3 is 17 amino acids long. V lost 3 bases, J lost 3 bases, and 4 bases stayed unmatched. The full variable domain, rest sourced from reference TRBV25-1 and TRBJ2-4, is EADIYQTPRYLVIGTGKKITLECSQTMGHDKMYWYQQDPGMELHLIHYSYGVNSTEKGDLSSESTVSRIRTEHFPLTLESARPSHTSQYLCASSDQGLAGDKNIQYFGAGTRLSVL.

The chain joins TRBV28 to TRBJ2-5, with TRBD2 identical over 9 bases. V lost 3 bases, J lost 4 bases, and 9 bases stayed unmatched. Germline V lookup: CDR1 MDHEN, CDR2 SYDVKM. CDR3 length equals 16 residues. CDR3 residues: CASSFVAGGPSETQYF. CDR3 nucleotide sequence: TGTGCCAGCAGTTTTGTTGCGGGAGGGCCCTCAGAGACCCAGTACTTC.

CDR3 DNA sequence: TGTGCCAGCAGTGAAGCGCTTCGCGGGAGGCGGAATGAGCAGTTCTTC. Translation gives CASSEALRGRRNEQFF. This chain uses TRBV2 with TRBJ2-1, with 8 positions matching TRBD2. The CDR3 loop spans 16 amino acids. J lost 7 bases, V lost 0 bases, and 8 bases had no gene match. CDR1 SNHLY and CDR2 FYNNEI come from the germline V gene.

The J gene is TRBJ2-7, the V gene TRBV5-8, with D possibly being TRBD2 (5 bases). Germline CDR1 SGHTS, CDR2 YDEGEE. V was clipped by 4 bases and J by 7 bases, with 18 bases between them. The CDR3 sequence is 14 residues long. As DNA, the CDR3 is TGTGCCAGCAGCAATTTTCCGCATTGGGAGGAGCAGTACTTC. Protein product: CASSNFPHWEEQYF.

The rearrangement uses TRBV5-4 and TRBJ2-3, with 8 bases that match TRBD2. The ends lost 5 bases at V and 3 bases at J; junction bases unmatched: 5. CDR1 and CDR2 from the germline V gene are SGHNT and YYREEE (reference sequence). This CDR3 spans 14 amino acids. The chain's CDR3 is CASSFTSGTDTQYF. The CDR3 region has the DNA TGTGCCAGCAGTTTTACTAGCGGTACAGATACGCAGTATTTT. The full variable domain, rest sourced from reference TRBV5-4 and TRBJ2-3, is ETGVTQSPTHLIKTRGQQVTLRCSSQSGHNTVSWYQQALGQGPQFIFQYYREEENGRGNFPPRFSGLQFPNYSSELNVNALELDDSALYLCASSFTSGTDTQYFGPGTRLTVL.

The chain uses TRBV7-3 and TRBJ2-3; D may be TRBD1 or TRBD2 (6 bases each). Trimming removed 5 bases at V and 0 bases at J, with 9 bases between. Germline values: CDR1 SGHTA, CDR2 FQGTGA. The CDR3 length is 14 residues. The CDR3 DNA reads as TGTGCCAGCAGCCAAGGGGGGAGCACAGATACGCAGTATTTT. It specifies CASSQGGSTDTQYF.